These T cell receptor beta chains were read from a single sample in a study of vaccination effects on CD4 cells after COVID-19. Their target antigens are unknown. The assay was immunoSEQ multiplex PCR, and TCRdb's table has in-frame clones only and misses some. This sample yields about 79,000 clones, of which 60% to 80% are seen a single time; roughly 1.7% belongs to the top ten. Specimen: CD4+ T cells from PBMCs cultured with HCoV-229E spike peptides, collected before COVID-19 vaccination. These receptors were taken from a human donor who received a COVID-19 vaccine. CDR3s leave out the opening cysteine and the closing phenylalanine or tryptophan. Size tells how often a clone was seen (once, few, many) or the class of an expanded clone, and some rows leave it out.

cdr3_aa	cdr3_length	v_call	clone_size
ASSDSTTGGYT	11	TRBV6-4	-
ASSLVSGGTNNEQF	14	TRBV5-1	few
ASTYQQGLNTEAF	13	TRBV6-2/TRBV6-3	-
ASSLSYGAQNIQY	13	TRBV7-2	-
ASSVELAAPGNEQF	14	TRBV9	few
ATSKGTGVSGELF	13	TRBV24-1	few
ASSLGRYQPQH	11	TRBV5-6	few
ASSVEGKRISGANVLT	16	TRBV9	-
ASSLLWRTGELF	12	TRBV27	once
ASTLVEGDTEAF	12	TRBV4-1	few
ATSEAGTYYNEQF	13	TRBV24-1	-
ASSLAGGGTDTQY	13	TRBV5-1	-
ASSGTGRADTEAF	13	TRBV25-1	-
ATSMGSGQWGTEAF	14	TRBV15	-
ASSGPGVEAF	10	TRBV5-1	few
SLRTGEGYNEQF	12	TRBV29-1	-
ASSEGGTALFNSPLH	15	TRBV6-1	-
ASSLSQNNHGYT	12	TRBV5-1	-
ASSYGGTATDTQY	13	TRBV6-5	-
ASSVVLSGANVLT	13	TRBV9	-
ASSKSKIPITSAGELF	16	TRBV5-8	-
ASSLGLVSDEQF	12	TRBV11-2	-
ASRFNVAHIGELF	13	TRBV12-2	-
ASSLNKGQGMNIQY	14	TRBV5-4	-
ASSRTSGAQETQY	13	TRBV6-6	few
ASSVQLNQPQH	11	TRBV18	-
ASSPRAGEGYT	11	TRBV18	-
ASSPSQGDSGNTIY	14	TRBV18	-
ASSQVVTGRGELF	13	TRBV4-1	-
ATRAAYNEQF	10	TRBV12-3/TRBV12-4	-
ASRLLQGTTEAF	12	TRBV7-9	few
ASTLYPSYGYT	11	TRBV2	-
ASSQGAIDTEAF	12	TRBV4-3	-
ASSHRTDTQY	10	TRBV12-3/TRBV12-4	once
ASSTRTGENEKLF	13	TRBV21-1	-
ASSQSGSEAF	10	TRBV3-1/TRBV3-2	-
ASSPEGTGANVLT	13	TRBV6-5	-
ASSLWQGREQF	11	TRBV7-2	-
ASSPPYIAGVAKDTQY	16	TRBV18	few
ASSQGLGELF	10	TRBV11-3	-
ASSLGAYSLAKNIQY	15	TRBV5-1	-
ASSLNGAGGLNEQF	14	TRBV7-2	-
ASSVAADTQY	10	TRBV9	-